Listed below are T cell receptor beta chains from one sample, sequenced in a study of T cells in Graves' hyperthyroidism and ophthalmopathy. TCRdb reprocessed the multiplex PCR reads with MiXCR, giving one entry per CDR3 protein. Among 500,000 to 600,000 distinct CDR3 sequences listed, around 42% were seen once. Sequencing used peripheral blood or thyroid tissue (not recorded which). The receptors shown here come from an adult woman with Graves' disease, either hyperthyroidism or ophthalmopathy (not recorded which). CDR3s include the opening cysteine and the closing phenylalanine or tryptophan. The D gene is left open where the match is weak. Clone size is stated in some rows and not others, as once, few, many or a class when expanded.

d_call	v_call	clone_size	j_call	cdr3_nt	cdr3_aa
TRBD1	TRBV10-2	.	TRBJ1-2	TGCGCCAGCAGCTTCATCAGAGGGACAGGAGCTAACTATGGCTACACCTTC	CASSFIRGTGANYGYTF
TRBD1	TRBV29-1	many	TRBJ1-5	TGCAGCGTCCAGGTGGGGACAGGGCGTTATCAGCCCCAGCATTTT	CSVQVGTGRYQPQHF
.	TRBV29-1	.	TRBJ1-2	TGCAGCGTTGAAGAGGGCGGCGATGGTTACACCTTC	CSVEEGGDGYTF
.	TRBV19	once	TRBJ2-6	TGTGCCAGTAGTACCAGGACAGGGGCCAACGTCCTGACTTTC	CASSTRTGANVLTF
.	TRBV7-9	many	TRBJ2-5	TGTGCCAGCAGCTTAGTAGGGGGGCGCCAAGAGACCCAGTACTTC	CASSLVGGRQETQYF
TRBD1	TRBV19	.	TRBJ2-2	TGTGCCAGTAATTCGTGGGACAGGGACACCGGGGAGCTGTTTTTT	CASNSWDRDTGELFF
.	TRBV11-1	many	TRBJ2-7	TGTGCCAGCAGCTTATCGAGGCTTCGCTACGAGCAGTACTTC	CASSLSRLRYEQYF
.	TRBV25-1	many	TRBJ2-3	TGTGCCAGCAGTGACCCTCGGACACCCAGCACAGATACGCAGTATTTT	CASSDPRTPSTDTQYF
TRBD1	TRBV20-1	.	TRBJ2-6	TGCAGTGCCCTCTTTACAGGACAGGGACGGGCTGGGGCCAACGTCCTGACTTTC	CSALFTGQGRAGANVLTF
.	TRBV6-2/TRBV6-3	.	TRBJ1-5	TGTGCCACAAACACAGATAGCAATCAGCCCCAGCATTTT	CATNTDSNQPQHF
.	TRBV7-8	many	TRBJ1-3	TGTGCCAGCAGCGATACGTTTATCTCTGGAAACACCATATATTTT	CASSDTFISGNTIYF
.	TRBV19	.	TRBJ1-2	TGTGCCATCCAGGAACCCAACTATGGCTACACCTTC	CAIQEPNYGYTF